The 28 T cell receptor beta chains presented below share a single source sample, sequenced in a study of Ad26.COV2.S vaccination and SARS-CoV-2 variants (TCRdb year 2021). This sample's treatment or condition label indicates: roughly 20 received Ad26.COV2.S at low or high dose, single or two shots; roughly five received placebo; per-sample allocation not given. For vaccine and placebo recipients, repertoires were sequenced using samples collected on day 63 after the first injection. Library preparation was by the immunoSEQ multiplex PCR assay. TCRdb stores this immuneACCESS table with in-frame sequences only. Part of the clones is absent; in the studies checked, under half of the shortfall reflects unresolved V genes, and no reason is known for the rest. The sample yields some 450,000 clones; less than 95% were counted once. Together, the top ten hold less than 4.5% of the sample. This specimen was peripheral blood, taken in a trial of Ad26.COV2.S vaccine versus placebo. The receptors here all came from a person aged 18-60 years who received the Ad26.COV2.S COVID-19 vaccine or a placebo.

V gene TRBV28 combines with J gene TRBJ2-2; D is ambiguous. The CDR3 runs to 15 residues. Germline CDR1 and CDR2: MDHEN and SYDVKM. V gave up 3 bases and J gave up 5 bases, with 13 bases separating them. CDR3 sequence (DNA): TGTGCCAGCAGTTTCGGAGTAGTGCCTACCGGGGAGCTGTTTTTT. Translated, it gives CASSFGVVPTGELFF.

The CDR3 sequence: CASSLYREFATNEKLFF. The DNA of the CDR3 is TGTGCCAGCAGTTTATACAGGGAATTCGCAACTAATGAAAAACTGTTTTTT. The V and J genes are TRBV28 and TRBJ1-4; the D gene is possibly TRBD1 (6 bases). The germline CDR1 and CDR2 sequences are MDHEN and SYDVKM. There are 17 residues in the CDR3. Trimming removed 1 base from V and 0 bases from J, with 12 bases in between.

The chain couples TRBV7-2 to TRBJ1-2; TRBD1 is a possible D gene (6 bases). The V end was cut by 1 base, the J end by 0 bases, with 12 bases between. The CDR3 contains 16 residues. The germline CDR1 and CDR2 sequences are SGHTA and FQGNSA. The CDR3 DNA follows: TGTGCCAGCAGCTTAGTTGGGGACACTACTAACTATGGCTACACCTTC. This translates into CASSLVGDTTNYGYTF.

The chain employs TRBV28 and TRBJ2-7; D remains unclear. This CDR3 is 14 amino acids long. V was pared by 8 bases and J by 2 bases, with 16 bases between. From germline, CDR1 is MDHEN and CDR2 SYDVKM. In DNA, the CDR3 is TGTGCCAGCGGAAGGCCAGGCCCGACCTACGAGCAGTACTTC. Encoded protein: CASGRPGPTYEQYF.

V gene TRBV6-2 or TRBV6-3 combines with J gene TRBJ2-1, with 9 bases aligning to TRBD2. J lost 2 bases, V lost 5 bases, and 10 bases had no gene match. This CDR3 has 17 residues. Germline V CDR1 and CDR2: MNHEY, SVGEGT. CDR3 DNA sequence: TGTGCCAGCAGTCCCGATAGCGGGAGCGTCGCCTACAATGAGCAGTTCTTC. Its translation: CASSPDSGSVAYNEQFF.

This rearrangement joins TRBV12-2 to TRBJ2-5. TRBV12-2 is shown as a pseudogene. The CDR3 length is 12 residues. Written as DNA, the CDR3 is TGTGCAAGTCGCTTACTTTACGAGACCCAGTACTTC. Amino acids: CASRLLYETQYF.

This chain joins TRBV9 and TRBJ2-7, with TRBD1 as a possible D gene (6 bases). Germline CDR1 is SGDLS and CDR2 is YYNGEE. The CDR3 contains 15 residues. Deletions cut 0 bases from V and 3 bases from J, with 13 bases between. This CDR3 is CASSVGQESYYEQYF. The CDR3 nucleotides are TGTGCCAGCAGCGTAGGACAGGAATCCTACTACGAGCAGTACTTC.

The rearrangement uses TRBV28 and TRBJ2-3; 13 bases map to TRBD2. V lost 6 bases, J lost 8 bases, and 8 bases stayed unmatched. This CDR3 region has 15 residues. Germline loops: CDR1 MDHEN, CDR2 SYDVKM. The CDR3 coding sequence is TGTGCCAGCAGCAAACTAGCGGGAGGGGGAATTACGCAGTATTTT. Its translation is CASSKLAGGGITQYF.

This clone was seen a few times. The chain employs TRBV5-1 and TRBJ2-7, with 7 bases identical to TRBD1. J lost 7 bases, V lost 2 bases, and 9 bases had no gene match. The CDR3 runs 14 residues. Germline CDR1 SGHRS, CDR2 YFSETQ. This CDR3 is CASSLGGTNLEQYF. Written as DNA, the CDR3 is TGCGCCAGCAGCTTAGGGGGCACTAATTTGGAGCAGTACTTC.

The rearrangement links TRBV29-1 to TRBJ2-7, with TRBD1 as a possible D gene (6 bases). Germline V gene sequence: CDR1 SQVTM, CDR2 ANQGSEA. The CDR3 spans 14 residues. V was clipped by 4 bases and J by 3 bases, with 16 bases between them. This CDR3 reads CSVGRARGFYEQYF. In DNA, the CDR3 is TGCAGCGTTGGTCGGGCCAGGGGATTCTACGAGCAGTACTTC.

The rearrangement joins TRBV19 to TRBJ2-7, with TRBD1 matching 8 bases. Germline values: CDR1 LNHDA, CDR2 SQIVND (reference sequence). Trimming removed 4 bases from V and 5 bases from J; junction bases left unmatched: 4. This CDR3 has 13 amino acids. The chain's CDR3 is CASSRGTGDEQYF. DNA of the CDR3: TGTGCCAGTAGTAGAGGGACAGGAGACGAGCAGTACTTC.

The chain carries TRBV25-1 and TRBJ2-5, with D unclear. Trimming took 0 bases from V and 5 from J, leaving 7 bases between them. This CDR3 spans 13 amino acids. Germline assignment: CDR1 MGHDK and CDR2 SYGVNS. The CDR3 region is CASSEYIQETQYF. CDR3 in DNA: TGTGCCAGCAGTGAATATATTCAGGAGACCCAGTACTTC.

This clone appeared once. The chain couples TRBV6-5 to TRBJ1-2; weak D call: TRBD1 (5 bases). The CDR3 is 14 residues long. Trimming took 5 bases from V and 2 from J, leaving 12 bases between them. CDR1 MNHEY and CDR2 SVGAGI come from the germline V gene. This CDR3 is CASSRGTENYGYTF. The CDR3 nucleotides are TGTGCCAGCAGTCGGGGCACCGAGAACTATGGCTACACCTTC.

The chain links TRBV6-2 or TRBV6-3 to TRBJ1-5, with 10 bases that match TRBD1. The length of the CDR3 is 16 residues. The germline V gene encodes CDR1 MNHEY and CDR2 SVGEGT. V was clipped by 3 bases and J by 7 bases; unmatched bases: 9. DNA of the CDR3: TGTGCCAGCAGTTATTACGTGACAGGGGGCGACCAGCCCCAGCATTTT. It specifies CASSYYVTGGDQPQHF.

The V call is TRBV7-6, the J call TRBJ2-7, with 9 bases aligning to TRBD1. The CDR3 is 18 residues long. Germline lookup yields CDR1 SGHVS and CDR2 FNYEAQ. With 3 bases clipped from V and 1 base from J, the junction kept 13 bases outside the gene matches. The CDR3 bases are TGTGCCAGCAGCTTCGGGACAGGGCCCGGGACAGGATCCTACGAGCAGTACTTC. Its protein is CASSFGTGPGTGSYEQYF. The variable domain in full, with the rest retrieved from reference TRBV7-6 and TRBJ2-7, is GAGVSQSPRYKVTKRGQDVALRCDPISGHVSLYWYRQALGQGPEFLTYFNYEAQQDKSGLPNDRFSAERPEGSISTLTIQRTEQRDSAMYRCASSFGTGPGTGSYEQYFGPGTRLTVT.

The V call is TRBV9, the J call TRBJ2-2; D might be TRBD1 (6 bases). The CDR3 runs 17 residues. The ends were cut back, 4 bases at V and 0 bases at J, with 16 bases in the middle. Germline V gene data show CDR1 as SGDLS and CDR2 as YYNGEE. The CDR3 bases are TGTGCCAGCAGCCCTGCTTCCGGGACACCGAACACCGGGGAGCTGTTTTTT. Protein product: CASSPASGTPNTGELFF.

The CDR3 loop is CSVANSGPRTDTQYF. DNA for the CDR3: TGCAGCGTAGCGAATTCAGGGCCTCGCACAGATACGCAGTATTTT. The chain is built from TRBV29-1 and TRBJ2-3, with D perhaps matching TRBD1 (5 bases). Germline-derived CDR1 and CDR2 are SQVTM and ANQGSEA. The CDR3 is 15 residues long. V lost 6 bases to trimming and J lost 1 base, with 17 bases between them.

The chain recombines TRBV5-5 with TRBJ2-1; D may be TRBD2 (5 bases). CDR1 is SGHKS, CDR2 YYEKEE, per germline (reference sequence). V gave up 0 bases and J gave up 5 bases, with 6 bases separating them. CDR3 length: 13 amino acids. CDR3 DNA: TGTGCCAGCAGCTTGGGGGGAGACAATGAGCAGTTCTTC. As protein: CASSLGGDNEQFF.

The chain is built from TRBV28 and TRBJ1-6, with a tentative D call TRBD1 (5 bases). The CDR3 runs to 13 residues. The V and J ends lost 8 bases and 10 bases respectively, with 15 bases between them. Germline V CDR1 and CDR2: MDHEN, SYDVKM. CDR3 bases: TGTGCCAGCCACCAACGCCGGGGGTCACCCCTCCACTTT. Protein: CASHQRRGSPLHF.

This clone was picked up one time. V gene TRBV28 combines with J gene TRBJ2-2; D might be TRBD1 or TRBD2, each matching 5 bases. Germline V lookup: CDR1 MDHEN, CDR2 SYDVKM. This CDR3 has 15 residues. V was cut by 4 bases and J by 6 bases, with 15 bases left in between. Here the CDR3 reads CASSSAGAGAGELFF. The CDR3 coding sequence is TGTGCCAGCAGTTCCGCCGGGGCCGGTGCCGGGGAGCTGTTTTTT.

This sequence joins TRBV5-4 and TRBJ2-3, with 8 bases identical to TRBD1. This CDR3 has 14 residues. After removal of 3 bases from V and 9 bases from J, the junction contained 9 bases not matched to a gene. Germline values: CDR1 SGHNT, CDR2 YYREEE (reference sequence). CDR3 in DNA: TGTGCCAGCAGCTCGGGGACAGGTCTCCGGACGCAGTATTTT. Its protein is CASSSGTGLRTQYF.

The chain employs TRBV6-2 or TRBV6-3 and TRBJ1-1; possibly TRBD1 for D (6 bases). The CDR3 spans 14 residues. V was cut by 5 bases and J by 5 bases, with 15 bases left in between. Germline V gene sequence: CDR1 MNHEY, CDR2 SVGEGT. The CDR3 region is CASSLQGSLTEAFF. The DNA of the CDR3 is TGTGCCAGCAGTCTACAGGGAAGTCTAACTGAAGCTTTCTTT.

This chain uses TRBV5-1 with TRBJ1-2; a weak D match, TRBD1 (5 bases). Trimming took off 4 bases at V and 4 bases at J, with 14 bases between the two ends. This CDR3 contains 14 residues. Per the germline V gene, CDR1 is SGHRS and CDR2 is YFSETQ. The CDR3 loop is CASSPRQGGYGYTF. DNA of the CDR3: TGCGCCAGCAGCCCTCGGCAGGGCGGCTATGGCTACACCTTC.

This chain joins TRBV7-2 and TRBJ2-7; 8 nucleotides match TRBD2. CDR1 SGHTA and CDR2 FQGNSA come from the germline V gene. There are 15 residues in the CDR3. Trimming took 5 bases from V and 3 from J; bases not matched to a gene: 9. CDR3 coding DNA: TGTGCCAGCAGCCCCTACACTAGCGGTTTCTACGAGCAGTACTTC. It encodes CASSPYTSGFYEQYF.

J is TRBJ2-5 and V is TRBV3-1 (or the pseudogene TRBV3-2), with a weak D call TRBD2 (6 bases). The CDR3 runs to 14 residues. Looked up from germline, CDR1 is LGHDT and CDR2 is YNNKEL (reference sequence). The V end lost 2 bases, the J end lost 2 bases, and 9 bases lay between the germline ends. CDR3 residues: CASSQSSGQETQYF. DNA of the CDR3: TGTGCCAGCAGCCAAAGTAGCGGACAAGAGACCCAGTACTTC.

The chain uses TRBV29-1 and TRBJ2-3; possible D gene TRBD2, 5 bases. The germline CDR1 and CDR2 sequences are SQVTM and ANQGSEA. The CDR3 is 14 amino acids. Trimming left V 4 bases short and J 4 bases short, with 15 bases between. CDR3 amino acids: CSVALANDADTQYF. The CDR3 bases are TGCAGCGTTGCCCTAGCTAATGACGCAGATACGCAGTATTTT.

The CDR3 is CASSTNIRRDSNTGELFF. CDR3 nucleotide sequence: TGTGCCAGCAGCACAAACATCCGCCGGGACTCGAACACCGGGGAGCTGTTTTTT. The chain recombines TRBV9 with TRBJ2-2; TRBD2 might be the D (6 bases). This CDR3 contains 18 residues. Deletions cut 4 bases from V and 0 bases from J, with 19 bases between. The V gene's germline CDR1 is SGDLS and CDR2 YYNGEE.

The chain is built from TRBV6-2 or TRBV6-3 and TRBJ2-5; TRBD1 is a possible D gene (6 bases). This CDR3 has 16 residues. Trimming took off 2 bases at V and 1 base at J, with 14 bases between the two ends. Germline V gene data show CDR1 as MNHEY and CDR2 as SVGEGT. Here the CDR3 DNA reads TGTGCCAGCAGTTACGGGACAATCAGGTTCCAAGAGACCCAGTACTTC. Translated: CASSYGTIRFQETQYF.